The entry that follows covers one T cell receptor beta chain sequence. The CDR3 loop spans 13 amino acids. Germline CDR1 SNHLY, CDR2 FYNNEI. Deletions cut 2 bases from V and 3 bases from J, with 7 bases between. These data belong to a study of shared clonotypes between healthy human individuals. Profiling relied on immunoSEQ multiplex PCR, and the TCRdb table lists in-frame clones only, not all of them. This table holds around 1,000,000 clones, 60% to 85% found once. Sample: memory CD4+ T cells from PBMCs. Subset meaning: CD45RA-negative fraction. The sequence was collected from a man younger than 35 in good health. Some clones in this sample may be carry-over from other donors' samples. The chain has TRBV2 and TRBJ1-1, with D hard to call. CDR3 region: CASSERVYTEAFF. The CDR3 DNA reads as TGTGCCAGCAGTGAACGGGTTTACACTGAAGCTTTCTTT.